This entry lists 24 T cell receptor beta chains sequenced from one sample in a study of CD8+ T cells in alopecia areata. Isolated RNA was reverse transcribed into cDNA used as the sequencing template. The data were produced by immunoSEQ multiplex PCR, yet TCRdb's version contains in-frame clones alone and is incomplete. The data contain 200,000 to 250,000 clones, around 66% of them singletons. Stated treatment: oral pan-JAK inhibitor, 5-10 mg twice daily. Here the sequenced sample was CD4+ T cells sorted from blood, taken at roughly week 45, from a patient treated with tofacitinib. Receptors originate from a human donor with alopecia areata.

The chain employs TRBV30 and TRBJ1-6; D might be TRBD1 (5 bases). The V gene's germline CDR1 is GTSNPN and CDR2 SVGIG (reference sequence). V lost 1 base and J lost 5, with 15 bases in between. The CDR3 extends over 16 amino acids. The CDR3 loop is CAWSARGGGNNSPLHF. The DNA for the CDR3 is TGTGCCTGGAGTGCACGCGGGGGGGGGAATAATTCACCCCTCCACTTT.

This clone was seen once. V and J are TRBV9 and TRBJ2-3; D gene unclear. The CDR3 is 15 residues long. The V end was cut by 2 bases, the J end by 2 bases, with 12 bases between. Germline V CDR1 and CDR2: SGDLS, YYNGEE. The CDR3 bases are TGTGCCAGCAGCGTCGATTCCGCCATCACAGATACGCAGTATTTT. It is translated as CASSVDSAITDTQYF.

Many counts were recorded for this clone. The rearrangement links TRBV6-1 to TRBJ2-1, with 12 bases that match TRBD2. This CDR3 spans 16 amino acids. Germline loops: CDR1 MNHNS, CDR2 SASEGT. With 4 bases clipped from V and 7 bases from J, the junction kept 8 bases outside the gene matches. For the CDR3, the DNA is TGTGCCAGCAGTGCGACTAGCGGGGGAACTTTTAATGAGCAGTTCTTC. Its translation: CASSATSGGTFNEQFF.

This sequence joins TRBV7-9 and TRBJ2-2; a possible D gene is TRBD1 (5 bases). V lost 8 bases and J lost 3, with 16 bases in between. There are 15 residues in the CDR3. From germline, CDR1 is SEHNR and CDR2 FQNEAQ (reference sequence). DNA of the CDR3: TGTGCCAGCCATGACCAAGACAGCTACACCGGGGAGCTGTTTTTT. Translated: CASHDQDSYTGELFF. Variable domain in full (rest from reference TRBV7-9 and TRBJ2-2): DTGVSQNPRHKITKRGQNVTFRCDPISEHNRLYWYRQTLGQGPEFLTYFQNEAQLEKSRLLSDRFSAERPKGSFSTLEIQRTEQGDSAMYLCASHDQDSYTGELFFGEGSRLTVL.

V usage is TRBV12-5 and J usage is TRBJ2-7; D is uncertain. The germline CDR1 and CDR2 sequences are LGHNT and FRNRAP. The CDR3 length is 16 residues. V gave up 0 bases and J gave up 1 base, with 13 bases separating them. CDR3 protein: CASGLVPAPQSYEQYF. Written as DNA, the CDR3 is TGTGCTAGTGGTTTGGTACCGGCACCCCAATCCTACGAGCAGTACTTC.

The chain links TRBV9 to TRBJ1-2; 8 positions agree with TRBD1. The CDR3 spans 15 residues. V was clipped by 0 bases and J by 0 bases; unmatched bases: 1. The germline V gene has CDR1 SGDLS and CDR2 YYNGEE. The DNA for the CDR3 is TGTGCCAGCAGCGTAGTACAGGGGGCTAACTATGGCTACACCTTC. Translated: CASSVVQGANYGYTF.

CDR3 region: CASSLVNEQYF. The CDR3 DNA is TGTGCCAGCAGCTTAGTGAACGAGCAGTACTTC. This chain links TRBV13 with TRBJ2-7, with D uncertain. V lost 1 base to trimming and J lost 5 bases, with 3 bases between them. The CDR3 length is 11 residues. Per the germline V gene, CDR1 is PRHDT and CDR2 is FYEKMQ (reference sequence).

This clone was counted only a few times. CDR3 bases: TGCAGCGTTGAGGCAGGGGTTTGGGAGACCCAGTACTTC. It codes for CSVEAGVWETQYF. The V gene is TRBV29-1, the J gene TRBJ2-5; perhaps TRBD1 as D (6 bases). In germline, CDR1 is SQVTM, CDR2 ANQGSEA. V was clipped by 3 bases and J by 5 bases, with 13 bases between them. This CDR3 region has 13 residues.

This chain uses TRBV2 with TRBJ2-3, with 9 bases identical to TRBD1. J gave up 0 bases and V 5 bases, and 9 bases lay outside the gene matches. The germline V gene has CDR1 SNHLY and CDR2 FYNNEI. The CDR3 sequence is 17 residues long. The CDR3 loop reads CASSIGQGRRSTDTQYF. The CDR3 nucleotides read TGTGCCAGCAGTATCGGACAGGGGCGAAGAAGCACAGATACGCAGTATTTT.

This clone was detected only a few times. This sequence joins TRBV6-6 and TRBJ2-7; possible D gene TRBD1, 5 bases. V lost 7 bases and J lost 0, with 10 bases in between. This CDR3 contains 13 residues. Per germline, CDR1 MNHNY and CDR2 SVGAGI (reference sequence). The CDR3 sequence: CASKQASSYEQYF. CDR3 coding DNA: TGTGCCAGCAAACAGGCGAGCTCCTACGAGCAGTACTTC.

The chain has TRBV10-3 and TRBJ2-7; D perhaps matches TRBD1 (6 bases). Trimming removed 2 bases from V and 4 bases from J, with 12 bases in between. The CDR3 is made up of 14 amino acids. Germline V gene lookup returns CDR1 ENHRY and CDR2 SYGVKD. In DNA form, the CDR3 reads TGTGCCATCAGTGAGAGGGGGACACTTTACGAGCAGTACTTC. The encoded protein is CAISERGTLYEQYF.

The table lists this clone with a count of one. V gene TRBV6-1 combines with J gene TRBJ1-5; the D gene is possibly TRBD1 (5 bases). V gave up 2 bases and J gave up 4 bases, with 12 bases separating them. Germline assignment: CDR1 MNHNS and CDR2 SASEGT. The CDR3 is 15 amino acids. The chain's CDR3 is CASSEMGGLNQPQHF. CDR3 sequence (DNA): TGTGCCAGCAGTGAAATGGGGGGTTTAAATCAGCCCCAGCATTTT.

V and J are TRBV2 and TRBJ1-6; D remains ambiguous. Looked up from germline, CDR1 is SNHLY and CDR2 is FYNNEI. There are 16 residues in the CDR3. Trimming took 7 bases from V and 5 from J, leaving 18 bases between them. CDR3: CASTLTRSTNNSPLHF. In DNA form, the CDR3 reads TGTGCCAGCACCCTCACCCGTTCAACTAATAATTCACCCCTCCACTTT.

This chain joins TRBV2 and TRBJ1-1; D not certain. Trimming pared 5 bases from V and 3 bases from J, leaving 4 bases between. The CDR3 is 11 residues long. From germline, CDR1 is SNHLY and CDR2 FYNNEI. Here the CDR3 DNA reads TGTGCCAGCAGTCTTGACACTGAAGCTTTCTTT. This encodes CASSLDTEAFF.

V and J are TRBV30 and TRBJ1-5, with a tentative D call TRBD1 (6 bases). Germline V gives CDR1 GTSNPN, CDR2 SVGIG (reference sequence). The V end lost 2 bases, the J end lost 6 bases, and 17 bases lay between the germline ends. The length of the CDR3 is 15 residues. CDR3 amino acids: CAWSSPNRAGQPQHF. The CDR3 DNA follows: TGTGCCTGGAGTTCGCCTAACAGGGCGGGTCAGCCCCAGCATTTT.

CDR3 in DNA: TGCAGCGTTGGCACACTAGGTTTTCCCTACAATGAGCAGTTCTTC. Its protein is CSVGTLGFPYNEQFF. The rearrangement uses TRBV29-1 and TRBJ2-1; TRBD2 is a possible D gene (5 bases). CDR3 length: 15 amino acids. With 4 bases removed from V and 2 bases from J, the gap between germline ends came to 15 bases. Per the germline V gene, CDR1 is SQVTM and CDR2 is ANQGSEA.

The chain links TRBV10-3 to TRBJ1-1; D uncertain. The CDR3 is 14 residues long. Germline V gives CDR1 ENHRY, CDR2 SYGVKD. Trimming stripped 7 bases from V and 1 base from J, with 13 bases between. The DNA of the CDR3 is TGTGCCATCAACCAGGATGGCGGGAACACTGAAGCTTTCTTT. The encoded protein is CAINQDGGNTEAFF.

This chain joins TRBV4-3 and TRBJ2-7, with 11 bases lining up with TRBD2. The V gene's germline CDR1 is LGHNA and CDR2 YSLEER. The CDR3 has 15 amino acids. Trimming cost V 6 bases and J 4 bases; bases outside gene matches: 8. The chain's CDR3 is CASSPTSGGGYEQYF. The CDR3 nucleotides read TGCGCCAGCAGTCCCACTAGCGGGGGTGGTTACGAGCAGTACTTC.

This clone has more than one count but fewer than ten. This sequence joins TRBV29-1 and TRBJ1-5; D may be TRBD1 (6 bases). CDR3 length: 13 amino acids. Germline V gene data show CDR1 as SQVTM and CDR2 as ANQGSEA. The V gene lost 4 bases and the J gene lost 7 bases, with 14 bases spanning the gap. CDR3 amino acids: CSVGGGAGQPQHF. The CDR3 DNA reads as TGCAGCGTTGGTGGGGGCGCGGGACAGCCCCAGCATTTT.

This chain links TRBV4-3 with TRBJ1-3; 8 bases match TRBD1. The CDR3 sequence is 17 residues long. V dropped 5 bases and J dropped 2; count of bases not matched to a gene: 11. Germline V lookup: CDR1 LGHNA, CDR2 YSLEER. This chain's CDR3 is CASSSHTGGIAGNTIYF. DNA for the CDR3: TGCGCCAGCAGCTCGCACACAGGGGGAATCGCTGGAAACACCATATATTTT.

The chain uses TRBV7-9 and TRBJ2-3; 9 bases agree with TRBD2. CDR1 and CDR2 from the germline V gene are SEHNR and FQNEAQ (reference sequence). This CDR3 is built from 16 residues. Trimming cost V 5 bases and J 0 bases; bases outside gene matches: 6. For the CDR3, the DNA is TGTGCCAGCAGCCAGACTAGCGGAGCTAGCACAGATACGCAGTATTTT. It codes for CASSQTSGASTDTQYF.

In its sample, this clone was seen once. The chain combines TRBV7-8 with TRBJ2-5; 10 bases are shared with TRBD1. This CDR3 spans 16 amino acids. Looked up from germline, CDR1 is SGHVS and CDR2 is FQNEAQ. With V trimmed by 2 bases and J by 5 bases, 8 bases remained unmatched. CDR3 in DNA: TGTGCCAGCAGCTTAAGGGACAGGGGAATTGGGGAGACCCAGTACTTC. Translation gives CASSLRDRGIGETQYF.

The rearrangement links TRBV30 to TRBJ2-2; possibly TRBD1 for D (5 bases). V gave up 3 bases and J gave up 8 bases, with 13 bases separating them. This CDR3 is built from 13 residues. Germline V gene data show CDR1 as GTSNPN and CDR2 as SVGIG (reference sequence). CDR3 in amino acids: CAWSRQGAGELFF. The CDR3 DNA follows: TGTGCCTGGAGCCGACAAGGGGCTGGGGAGCTGTTTTTT.

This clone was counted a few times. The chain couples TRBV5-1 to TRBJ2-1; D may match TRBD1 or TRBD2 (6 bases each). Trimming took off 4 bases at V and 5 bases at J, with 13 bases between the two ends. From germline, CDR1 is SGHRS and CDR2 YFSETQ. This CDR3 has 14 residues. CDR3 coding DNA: TGCGCCAGCAGCCAGAGGGGGGAGCACAATGAGCAGTTCTTC. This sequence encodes CASSQRGEHNEQFF.